This TCR beta chain was identified during a study of blood T cell repertoires in COVID-19. Trimming cost V 2 bases and J 4 bases; bases outside gene matches: 7. In germline, CDR1 is MNHEY, CDR2 SVGAGI. There are 15 residues in the CDR3. Using immunoSEQ multiplex PCR, the repertoire was profiled, and TCRdb retains in-frame clones only, with some absent. The sample has 270,000 or so clones, 82% seen once. The rearrangement links TRBV6-5 to TRBJ1-2, with 7 bases that match TRBD1. Sequenced input: peripheral blood. The source is a woman aged 18-29 years with acute or convalescent COVID-19. The CDR3 loop is CASSYATGSAYGYTF. In DNA form, the CDR3 reads TGTGCCAGCAGTTACGCGACAGGGTCTGCCTATGGCTACACCTTC.